The rows below give T cell receptor beta chains drawn from one sample of a study of cytomegalovirus exposure and HLA in healthy donors. The protocol was immunoSEQ multiplex PCR, while the TCRdb copy is restricted to in-frame clones and leaves out a portion. Found here are around 200,000 clones, around four fifths of them singletons; the top ten hold about 10%. Sequenced material: PBMCs. These receptors were obtained from a woman aged 45-65 years in good health and CMV-seropositive. Each CDR3 is given with its conserved first and last residue. D genes are given only for firm matches. Clone size appears in some rows only: once, few, many, or a class for an expanded clone.

v_gene	j_gene	d_gene	abundance	CDR3aa	CDR3nt
TRBV18	TRBJ2-3	TRBD2	.	CASSPSSGSTDTQYF	TGTGCCAGCTCACCATCTAGCGGGAGCACAGATACGCAGTATTTT
TRBV6-5	TRBJ2-1	.	.	CASSQQERPYNEQFF	TGTGCCAGCAGTCAACAGGAAAGGCCCTACAATGAGCAGTTCTTC
TRBV5-1	TRBJ2-2	TRBD2	.	CASSPGGENTGELFF	TGCGCCAGCAGCCCCGGGGGGGAGAACACCGGGGAGCTGTTTTTT
TRBV28	TRBJ1-2	.	.	CASSLYSGRGYTF	TGTGCCAGCAGTTTATATTCAGGGCGAGGCTACACCTTC
TRBV5-1	TRBJ2-3	TRBD1	.	CASSSRTGADTQYF	TGCGCCAGCAGTTCCCGGACAGGGGCTGATACGCAGTATTTT
TRBV19	TRBJ1-1	TRBD1	.	CASSTKAGTGKSWDTEAFF	TGTGCCAGTAGTACCAAAGCCGGGACAGGGAAAAGTTGGGACACTGAAGCTTTCTTT
TRBV7-2	TRBJ2-7	TRBD1	.	CASSLADRANEQYF	TGTGCCAGCAGCTTAGCGGACAGGGCGAACGAGCAGTACTTC
TRBV5-1	TRBJ1-6	TRBD1	.	CASSWGQGIDSPLHF	TGCGCCAGCAGCTGGGGACAGGGAATTGATTCACCCCTCCACTTT
TRBV19	TRBJ1-1	.	.	CASRRDTWNTEAFF	TGTGCCAGTAGAAGGGACACATGGAACACTGAAGCTTTCTTT
TRBV7-2	TRBJ2-2	.	once	CASSDRKSPGELFF	TGTGCCAGCAGCGACAGGAAAAGCCCCGGGGAGCTGTTTTTT
TRBV6-5	TRBJ1-2	.	.	CASSFSGRGNYGYTF	TGTGCCAGCAGCTTTTCAGGGAGGGGGAACTATGGCTACACCTTC
TRBV10-2	TRBJ1-5	TRBD1	.	CASRGQGWAQQPQHF	TGCGCCAGCAGAGGACAGGGGTGGGCGCAGCAGCCCCAGCATTTT
TRBV27	TRBJ2-3	TRBD1	.	CASSSRTGRWDTQYF	TGTGCCAGCAGTTCACGGACAGGGAGGTGGGATACGCAGTATTTT
TRBV5-1	TRBJ1-1	.	.	CASSLSGDATEAFF	TGCGCCAGCAGCTTGTCGGGGGACGCCACTGAAGCTTTCTTT
TRBV9	TRBJ1-1	TRBD1	.	CASSPRTGAGNTEAFF	TGTGCCAGCAGCCCACGGACAGGGGCGGGGAACACTGAAGCTTTCTTT
TRBV7-3	TRBJ2-3	TRBD2	.	CASSRTSGSSDTQYF	TGTGCCAGCAGCCGGACTAGCGGGTCCTCGGATACGCAGTATTTT
TRBV30	TRBJ2-5	.	.	CAWSRVEETQYF	TGTGCCTGGAGCAGGGTGGAAGAGACCCAGTACTTC
TRBV11-2	TRBJ1-5	TRBD1	.	CASSPGQGAVQPQHF	TGTGCCAGCAGCCCGGGACAGGGGGCGGTTCAGCCCCAGCATTTT
TRBV28	TRBJ2-5	.	.	CASTYEAAQYF	TGTGCCAGCACCTACGAGGCGGCCCAGTACTTC
TRBV7-9	TRBJ2-2	.	few	CASSSLPTGGPGELFF	TGTGCCAGCAGCTCCCTCCCCACCGGCGGTCCCGGGGAGCTGTTTTTT
TRBV6-5	TRBJ2-7	.	.	CASADSTYEQYF	TGTGCCAGCGCGGACAGCACCTACGAGCAGTACTTC
TRBV18	TRBJ2-7	TRBD1	.	CASSSGQDEQYF	TGTGCCAGCTCATCGGGACAGGACGAGCAGTACTTC
TRBV21-1	TRBJ1-2	.	.	CASSMYRGYGYTF	TGTGCCAGCAGCATGTACAGGGGATATGGCTACACCTTC